The next 29 T cell receptor beta chains were all read from a single sample in a study of T cell responses to AZD1222 COVID-19 vaccine. Sequencing used immunoSEQ multiplex PCR; TCRdb keeps in-frame clones, though not all of them. The data contain 150,000 to 200,000 clones, 92% of them seen just once; the ten biggest clones take up approximately 1.3%. The sequencing used peripheral blood, collected on day 0 of AZD1222 vaccination. These receptors originate from an adult in good health.

This clone was seen a single time. The chain couples TRBV14 to TRBJ1-1, with 8 bases lining up with TRBD1. V was pared by 8 bases and J by 5 bases, with 10 bases of the junction left unmatched. The CDR3 covers 14 residues. From germline, CDR1 is SGHDN and CDR2 FVKESK. DNA of the CDR3: TGTGCCAGCGGGATAACAGGGGGTAGGACTGAAGCTTTCTTT. This codes for CASGITGGRTEAFF.

This rearrangement joins TRBV10-3 to TRBJ2-7; TRBD2 aligns across 12 bases. CDR3 length: 13 residues. The germline gives CDR1 ENHRY, CDR2 SYGVKD. Losses at the gene ends were 11 bases for V and 4 bases for J; bases not matched to a gene: 6. The DNA for the CDR3 is TGTGCCGTCCGGACTAGCGGGGAATACGAGCAGTACTTC. Its protein product is CAVRTSGEYEQYF.

The chain employs TRBV20-1 and TRBJ1-5, with TRBD1 identical over 7 bases. This CDR3 has 14 amino acids. V lost 3 bases to trimming and J lost 5 bases; unmatched junction nucleotides: 7. CDR1 and CDR2 (germline): DFQATT, SNEGSKA (reference sequence). The CDR3 bases are TGCAGTGCTAGTATCGGGACAGTCGATCAGCCCCAGCATTTT. This sequence encodes CSASIGTVDQPQHF.

V is TRBV5-4 and J is TRBJ2-7, with 11 bases lining up with TRBD2. The CDR3 is 17 residues long. The ends lost 4 bases at V and 2 bases at J; junction bases unmatched: 11. CDR1 and CDR2 (germline): SGHNT, YYREEE (reference sequence). CDR3 sequence: CASSRGVASGGTYEQYF. CDR3 sequence (DNA): TGTGCCAGCAGCCGCGGGGTAGCTAGCGGGGGGACCTACGAGCAGTACTTC.

The rearrangement uses TRBV5-8 and TRBJ2-3, with TRBD2 matching 11 bases. From germline, CDR1 is SGHTS and CDR2 YDEGEE. CDR3 length equals 16 residues. V trimming: 5 bases; J trimming: 6 bases; junction bases outside the gene matches: 11. CDR3 sequence reads: CASSLRTSGPWDTQYF. CDR3 coding DNA: TGTGCCAGCAGTCTTCGGACTAGCGGGCCGTGGGATACGCAGTATTTT.

V gene TRBV29-1 combines with J gene TRBJ1-2; TRBD1 matches at 9 bases. Looked up from germline, CDR1 is SQVTM and CDR2 is ANQGSEA. The CDR3 is 16 amino acids. Germline trimming cut 3 bases from V and 7 bases from J; bases unmatched to any gene: 15. The chain's CDR3 is CSVDVPGQGATGGYTF. The CDR3 coding sequence is TGCAGCGTTGACGTCCCGGGACAGGGTGCCACGGGTGGCTACACCTTC.

The chain recombines TRBV9 with TRBJ1-2; perhaps TRBD1 as D (5 bases). V shed 3 bases and J shed 4 bases, with 19 bases lying between them. The germline CDR1 and CDR2 sequences are SGDLS and YYNGEE. CDR3 length equals 16 residues. Here the CDR3 DNA reads TGTGCCAGCAGCGCCCAGGGACTTCTGCTGCCCTATGGCTACACCTTC. This codes for CASSAQGLLLPYGYTF.

The rearrangement links TRBV27 to TRBJ1-3; D not resolved. Trimming cost V 0 bases and J 4 bases, with 13 bases left between them. Germline CDR1 and CDR2: MNHEY and SMNVEV (reference sequence). The CDR3 has 16 amino acids. This CDR3 is CASSLSGGSPGNTIYF. CDR3 nucleotide sequence: TGTGCCAGCAGTTTATCCGGAGGGTCCCCCGGAAACACCATATATTTT.

CDR3 nucleotides: TGTGCCAGCAGCTTGGAACCAACTAATGAAAAACTGTTTTTT. It specifies CASSLEPTNEKLFF. V and J are TRBV5-4 and TRBJ1-4; no firm D call. V was clipped by 0 bases and J by 0 bases, with 3 bases between them. CDR1 SGHNT and CDR2 YYREEE come from the germline V gene (reference sequence). The CDR3 covers 14 residues.

The J gene is TRBJ1-2, the V gene TRBV12-3 or TRBV12-4; TRBD1 is a possible D gene (6 bases). V was cut by 5 bases and J by 2 bases, with 6 bases left in between. CDR3 length: 12 amino acids. In DNA form, the CDR3 reads TGTGCCAGCAGTACAGGGAACTATGGCTACACCTTC. It specifies CASSTGNYGYTF.

The chain combines TRBV28 with TRBJ2-3, with 7 bases lining up with TRBD2. The trim removed 1 base at V and 2 bases at J, leaving 9 bases unmatched. Germline V lookup: CDR1 MDHEN, CDR2 SYDVKM. The CDR3 length is 17 residues. DNA of the CDR3: TGTGCCAGCAGTTTATCGCGGGGGAGGACGGACACAGATACGCAGTATTTT. The encoded protein is CASSLSRGRTDTDTQYF.

The gene calls are TRBV7-2 and TRBJ2-2; 7 positions match TRBD1. Germline V gives CDR1 SGHTA, CDR2 FQGNSA. V gave up 2 bases and J gave up 2 bases; unmatched junction bases: 14. CDR3 size: 19 residues. The DNA for the CDR3 is TGTGCCAGCAGCTTATATATGAGGAGAGGGGGCTACAACACCGGGGAGCTGTTTTTT. Translated: CASSLYMRRGGYNTGELFF.

This CDR3 is CASSHLVRQGINEQYF. The CDR3 DNA follows: TGTGCCAGCAGCCACCTAGTGAGACAGGGGATCAACGAGCAGTACTTC. The J gene is TRBJ2-7, the V gene TRBV7-2; TRBD1 agrees at 8 bases. The CDR3 covers 16 residues. Germline V gene sequence: CDR1 SGHTA, CDR2 FQGNSA. V gave up 5 bases and J gave up 5 bases; unmatched junction bases: 14.

The chain carries TRBV5-1 and TRBJ1-1; TRBD1 is a possible D gene (6 bases). The CDR3 spans 15 residues. Trimming pared 4 bases from V and 2 bases from J, leaving 15 bases between. From germline, CDR1 is SGHRS and CDR2 YFSETQ. This CDR3 reads CASSPSDSLNTEAFF. DNA for the CDR3: TGCGCCAGCAGCCCTTCGGACAGTTTAAACACTGAAGCTTTCTTT.

This sequence joins TRBV10-1 and TRBJ1-1; D is possibly TRBD1 (6 bases). Germline V gene data show CDR1 as WNHNN and CDR2 as SYGVQD (reference sequence). V shed 4 bases and J shed 1 base, with 10 bases lying between them. The CDR3 length is 14 residues. The CDR3 bases are TGCGCCAGCAGTGTCGGGGGCTCGAACACTGAAGCTTTCTTT. The encoded protein is CASSVGGSNTEAFF.

The chain is built from TRBV3-1 (or the pseudogene TRBV3-2) and TRBJ1-3; D ambiguous. V shed 0 bases and J shed 0 bases, with 9 bases lying between them. The CDR3 totals 16 residues. Germline V lookup: CDR1 LGHDT, CDR2 YNNKEL (reference sequence). The CDR3 DNA is TGTGCCAGCAGCCAAGATCCGGCCTCCTCTGGAAACACCATATATTTT. It codes for CASSQDPASSGNTIYF.

V usage is TRBV30 and J usage is TRBJ2-1; D perhaps matches TRBD2 (6 bases). From germline, CDR1 is GTSNPN and CDR2 SVGIG (reference sequence). Trimming removed 2 bases from V and 0 bases from J, with 8 bases in between. The CDR3 is made up of 14 amino acids. The CDR3 sequence is CAWSPGSSYNEQFF. CDR3 sequence (DNA): TGTGCCTGGAGTCCCGGGAGCTCCTACAATGAGCAGTTCTTC.

As DNA, the CDR3 is TGTGCCTGGAGTTCCGGGTCAGATACGCAGTATTTT. It specifies CAWSSGSDTQYF. This sequence joins TRBV30 and TRBJ2-3; D remains unclear. V was trimmed by 2 bases and J by 4 bases, leaving 7 bases between them. The CDR3 totals 12 residues. CDR1 and CDR2 (germline): GTSNPN, SVGIG (reference sequence).

In the case of this clone: The junction differs from germline at one of its ends, possibly a read error. The V call is TRBV2, the J call TRBJ1-2; no firm D call. The CDR3 has 13 residues. Germline CDR1 SNHLY, CDR2 FYNNEI. CDR3 sequence (DNA): TGTGCCAGCAAGCAGGAAACTGGCTATAGCTACACCTTC. Residues: CASKQETGYSYTF.

This clone is a singleton in its sample. The chain carries TRBV11-2 and TRBJ2-2, with TRBD1 identical over 11 bases. The CDR3 runs 17 residues. With 1 base clipped from V and 6 bases from J, the junction kept 7 bases outside the gene matches. CDR1 SGHAT and CDR2 FQNNGV come from the germline V gene. The CDR3 DNA sequence: TGTGCCAGCAGCTTAGTCTCACCGGGACAGGGGGCCGGGGAGCTGTTTTTT. This sequence encodes CASSLVSPGQGAGELFF. The full variable domain, completed using reference TRBV11-2 and TRBJ2-2, is EAGVAQSPRYKIIEKRQSVAFWCNPISGHATLYWYQQILGQGPKLLIQFQNNGVVDDSQLPKDRFSAERLKGVDSTLKIQPAKLEDSAVYLCASSLVSPGQGAGELFFGEGSRLTVL.

The chain uses TRBV5-1 and TRBJ2-5; D perhaps matches TRBD1 (6 bases). V was trimmed by 4 bases and J by 6 bases, leaving 19 bases between them. Germline CDR1 SGHRS, CDR2 YFSETQ. CDR3 length: 15 residues. CDR3 DNA: TGCGCCAGCAGCCCCTTCGACCAGGGGAAGAAGACCCAGTACTTC. Its protein is CASSPFDQGKKTQYF.

The genes are TRBV10-3 and TRBJ1-5, with a possible D match to TRBD1 (6 bases). Looked up from germline, CDR1 is ENHRY and CDR2 is SYGVKD. V dropped 5 bases and J dropped 3 bases, with 11 bases sitting between them. This CDR3 is 14 amino acids long. CDR3 sequence: CAISKTGDNQPQHF. The CDR3 DNA follows: TGTGCCATCAGTAAGACAGGCGACAATCAGCCCCAGCATTTT.

V usage is TRBV5-5 and J usage is TRBJ1-4; D unclear. V shed 2 bases and J shed 3 bases, with 11 bases lying between them. CDR1 and CDR2 (germline): SGHKS, YYEKEE (reference sequence). The CDR3 runs to 15 residues. The CDR3 sequence: CASSFWNGANEKLFF. Written as DNA, the CDR3 is TGTGCCAGCAGCTTTTGGAACGGGGCTAATGAAAAACTGTTTTTT.

V and J are TRBV7-9 and TRBJ1-6; D unresolved. The CDR3 is 16 amino acids. The germline V gene has CDR1 SEHNR and CDR2 FQNEAQ (reference sequence). Trimming took 1 base from V and 7 from J, leaving 14 bases between them. CDR3 residues: CASSLGRGSENSPLHF. CDR3 DNA sequence: TGTGCCAGCAGCTTAGGTCGGGGTTCAGAAAATTCACCCCTCCACTTT.

This chain connects TRBV28 to TRBJ1-1; D not resolved. The length of the CDR3 is 14 residues. Trimming cost V 5 bases and J 0 bases, with 10 bases left between them. Germline CDR1 MDHEN, CDR2 SYDVKM. The DNA of the CDR3 is TGTGCCAGCAGTAGCGTAGGGATGAACACTGAAGCTTTCTTT. Amino acids: CASSSVGMNTEAFF.

The CDR3 spells CTSSRLTSLSAGGTYEQYF. CDR3 bases: TGCACCAGCAGCCGTCTCACCAGCCTGTCGGCGGGGGGGACCTACGAGCAGTACTTC. The genes are TRBV1 and TRBJ2-7; TRBD2, as called in the table, went unchecked against the DNA. TRBV1 is a recognized pseudogene. The CDR3 totals 19 residues.

This chain uses TRBV13 with TRBJ1-2, with D uncertain. The length of the CDR3 is 14 residues. V shed 1 base and J shed 4 bases, with 10 bases lying between them. Per the germline V gene, CDR1 is PRHDT and CDR2 is FYEKMQ (reference sequence). CDR3 sequence (DNA): TGTGCCAGCAGCTTAGTAGGTGTGGTCTATGGCTACACCTTC. Translation: CASSLVGVVYGYTF.

The chain joins TRBV6-2 or TRBV6-3 to TRBJ2-1; 9 positions agree with TRBD1. This CDR3 has 17 amino acids. Trimming removed 2 bases from V and 5 bases from J; junction bases left unmatched: 10. Germline V gene lookup returns CDR1 MNHEY and CDR2 SVGEGT. CDR3 nucleotide sequence: TGTGCCAGCAGTTACGGAGGGGGGACAGGGCGACACAATGAGCAGTTCTTC. Amino acids: CASSYGGGTGRHNEQFF.

This sequence joins TRBV7-6 and TRBJ2-2, with 7 bases lining up with TRBD2. This CDR3 contains 17 residues. J was trimmed by 1 base and V by 1 base; bases with no gene match: 6. Germline values: CDR1 SGHVS, CDR2 FNYEAQ. CDR3 DNA sequence: TGTGCCAGCAGCTTAGGGGGAGGGGCACTGAACACCGGGGAGCTGTTTTTT. The encoded protein is CASSLGGGALNTGELFF.